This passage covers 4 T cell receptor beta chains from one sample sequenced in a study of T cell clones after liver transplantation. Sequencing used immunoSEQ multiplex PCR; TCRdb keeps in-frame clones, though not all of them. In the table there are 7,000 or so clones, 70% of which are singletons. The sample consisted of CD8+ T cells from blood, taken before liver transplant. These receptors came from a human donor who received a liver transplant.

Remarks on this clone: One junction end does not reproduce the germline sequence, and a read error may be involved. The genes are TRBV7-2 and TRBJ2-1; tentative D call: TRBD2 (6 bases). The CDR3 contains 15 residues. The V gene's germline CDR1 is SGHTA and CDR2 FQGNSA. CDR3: CASSLAPGVALGMVF. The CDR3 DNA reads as TGTGCCAGCAGCTTAGCGCCGGGGGTAGCTCTAGGTATGGTCTTC.

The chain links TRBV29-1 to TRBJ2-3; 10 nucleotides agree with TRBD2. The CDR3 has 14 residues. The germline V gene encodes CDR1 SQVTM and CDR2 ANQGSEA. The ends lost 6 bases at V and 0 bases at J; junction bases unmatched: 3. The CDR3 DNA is TGCAGCGTCCCGGGACTAGCGAGCACAGATACGCAGTATTTT. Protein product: CSVPGLASTDTQYF.

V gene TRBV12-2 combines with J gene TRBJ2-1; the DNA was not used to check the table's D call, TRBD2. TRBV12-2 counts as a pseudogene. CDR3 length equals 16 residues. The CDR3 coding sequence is TGTGCAAGTCGCGCTAGCGGGAGGTATTCCTACAATGAGCAGTTCTTC. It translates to CASRASGRYSYNEQFF.

Written as DNA, the CDR3 is TGCAGCGTTGACCCTGGGACCGGGGAGCTGTTTTTT. Its translation: CSVDPGTGELFF. The J gene is TRBJ2-2, the V gene TRBV29-1; D gene uncertain. The germline CDR1 and CDR2 sequences are SQVTM and ANQGSEA. This CDR3 has 12 residues. V was clipped by 3 bases and J by 5 bases, with 7 bases between them.